What follows describes a single T cell receptor beta chain. Its specificity is unknown. PCR employed 60 Vbeta and 13 Jbeta primers. Measured with immunoSEQ multiplex PCR; TCRdb has only the in-frame clones, and not every one. The sample has under 120,000 clones; roughly 78% are singletons. This sample is part of a study of cytomegalovirus exposure and HLA in healthy donors. On the study more broadly: A prior analysis found some 110 million unique TCR beta sequences from some 200 million T cells. Study results and caveats: In a later analysis, TCR beta V- and J-gene trimming was associated with a missense DCLRE1C variant. In a later analysis, HLA-associated beta chains showed higher expansion and lower generation probabilities than comparable chains.

With V trimmed by 4 bases and J by 7 bases, 12 bases remained unmatched. Looked up from germline, CDR1 is MDHEN and CDR2 is SYDVKM. The CDR3 contains 16 residues. The V gene is TRBV28, the J gene TRBJ1-1; 10 nucleotides line up with TRBD1. The sequenced sample consisted of PBMCs. The sequence was collected from a middle-aged woman in good health and CMV-seronegative. The CDR3 protein is CASSSPTGGTRVEAFF. CDR3 nucleotides: TGTGCCAGCAGTTCCCCGACAGGGGGCACAAGGGTTGAAGCTTTCTTT.